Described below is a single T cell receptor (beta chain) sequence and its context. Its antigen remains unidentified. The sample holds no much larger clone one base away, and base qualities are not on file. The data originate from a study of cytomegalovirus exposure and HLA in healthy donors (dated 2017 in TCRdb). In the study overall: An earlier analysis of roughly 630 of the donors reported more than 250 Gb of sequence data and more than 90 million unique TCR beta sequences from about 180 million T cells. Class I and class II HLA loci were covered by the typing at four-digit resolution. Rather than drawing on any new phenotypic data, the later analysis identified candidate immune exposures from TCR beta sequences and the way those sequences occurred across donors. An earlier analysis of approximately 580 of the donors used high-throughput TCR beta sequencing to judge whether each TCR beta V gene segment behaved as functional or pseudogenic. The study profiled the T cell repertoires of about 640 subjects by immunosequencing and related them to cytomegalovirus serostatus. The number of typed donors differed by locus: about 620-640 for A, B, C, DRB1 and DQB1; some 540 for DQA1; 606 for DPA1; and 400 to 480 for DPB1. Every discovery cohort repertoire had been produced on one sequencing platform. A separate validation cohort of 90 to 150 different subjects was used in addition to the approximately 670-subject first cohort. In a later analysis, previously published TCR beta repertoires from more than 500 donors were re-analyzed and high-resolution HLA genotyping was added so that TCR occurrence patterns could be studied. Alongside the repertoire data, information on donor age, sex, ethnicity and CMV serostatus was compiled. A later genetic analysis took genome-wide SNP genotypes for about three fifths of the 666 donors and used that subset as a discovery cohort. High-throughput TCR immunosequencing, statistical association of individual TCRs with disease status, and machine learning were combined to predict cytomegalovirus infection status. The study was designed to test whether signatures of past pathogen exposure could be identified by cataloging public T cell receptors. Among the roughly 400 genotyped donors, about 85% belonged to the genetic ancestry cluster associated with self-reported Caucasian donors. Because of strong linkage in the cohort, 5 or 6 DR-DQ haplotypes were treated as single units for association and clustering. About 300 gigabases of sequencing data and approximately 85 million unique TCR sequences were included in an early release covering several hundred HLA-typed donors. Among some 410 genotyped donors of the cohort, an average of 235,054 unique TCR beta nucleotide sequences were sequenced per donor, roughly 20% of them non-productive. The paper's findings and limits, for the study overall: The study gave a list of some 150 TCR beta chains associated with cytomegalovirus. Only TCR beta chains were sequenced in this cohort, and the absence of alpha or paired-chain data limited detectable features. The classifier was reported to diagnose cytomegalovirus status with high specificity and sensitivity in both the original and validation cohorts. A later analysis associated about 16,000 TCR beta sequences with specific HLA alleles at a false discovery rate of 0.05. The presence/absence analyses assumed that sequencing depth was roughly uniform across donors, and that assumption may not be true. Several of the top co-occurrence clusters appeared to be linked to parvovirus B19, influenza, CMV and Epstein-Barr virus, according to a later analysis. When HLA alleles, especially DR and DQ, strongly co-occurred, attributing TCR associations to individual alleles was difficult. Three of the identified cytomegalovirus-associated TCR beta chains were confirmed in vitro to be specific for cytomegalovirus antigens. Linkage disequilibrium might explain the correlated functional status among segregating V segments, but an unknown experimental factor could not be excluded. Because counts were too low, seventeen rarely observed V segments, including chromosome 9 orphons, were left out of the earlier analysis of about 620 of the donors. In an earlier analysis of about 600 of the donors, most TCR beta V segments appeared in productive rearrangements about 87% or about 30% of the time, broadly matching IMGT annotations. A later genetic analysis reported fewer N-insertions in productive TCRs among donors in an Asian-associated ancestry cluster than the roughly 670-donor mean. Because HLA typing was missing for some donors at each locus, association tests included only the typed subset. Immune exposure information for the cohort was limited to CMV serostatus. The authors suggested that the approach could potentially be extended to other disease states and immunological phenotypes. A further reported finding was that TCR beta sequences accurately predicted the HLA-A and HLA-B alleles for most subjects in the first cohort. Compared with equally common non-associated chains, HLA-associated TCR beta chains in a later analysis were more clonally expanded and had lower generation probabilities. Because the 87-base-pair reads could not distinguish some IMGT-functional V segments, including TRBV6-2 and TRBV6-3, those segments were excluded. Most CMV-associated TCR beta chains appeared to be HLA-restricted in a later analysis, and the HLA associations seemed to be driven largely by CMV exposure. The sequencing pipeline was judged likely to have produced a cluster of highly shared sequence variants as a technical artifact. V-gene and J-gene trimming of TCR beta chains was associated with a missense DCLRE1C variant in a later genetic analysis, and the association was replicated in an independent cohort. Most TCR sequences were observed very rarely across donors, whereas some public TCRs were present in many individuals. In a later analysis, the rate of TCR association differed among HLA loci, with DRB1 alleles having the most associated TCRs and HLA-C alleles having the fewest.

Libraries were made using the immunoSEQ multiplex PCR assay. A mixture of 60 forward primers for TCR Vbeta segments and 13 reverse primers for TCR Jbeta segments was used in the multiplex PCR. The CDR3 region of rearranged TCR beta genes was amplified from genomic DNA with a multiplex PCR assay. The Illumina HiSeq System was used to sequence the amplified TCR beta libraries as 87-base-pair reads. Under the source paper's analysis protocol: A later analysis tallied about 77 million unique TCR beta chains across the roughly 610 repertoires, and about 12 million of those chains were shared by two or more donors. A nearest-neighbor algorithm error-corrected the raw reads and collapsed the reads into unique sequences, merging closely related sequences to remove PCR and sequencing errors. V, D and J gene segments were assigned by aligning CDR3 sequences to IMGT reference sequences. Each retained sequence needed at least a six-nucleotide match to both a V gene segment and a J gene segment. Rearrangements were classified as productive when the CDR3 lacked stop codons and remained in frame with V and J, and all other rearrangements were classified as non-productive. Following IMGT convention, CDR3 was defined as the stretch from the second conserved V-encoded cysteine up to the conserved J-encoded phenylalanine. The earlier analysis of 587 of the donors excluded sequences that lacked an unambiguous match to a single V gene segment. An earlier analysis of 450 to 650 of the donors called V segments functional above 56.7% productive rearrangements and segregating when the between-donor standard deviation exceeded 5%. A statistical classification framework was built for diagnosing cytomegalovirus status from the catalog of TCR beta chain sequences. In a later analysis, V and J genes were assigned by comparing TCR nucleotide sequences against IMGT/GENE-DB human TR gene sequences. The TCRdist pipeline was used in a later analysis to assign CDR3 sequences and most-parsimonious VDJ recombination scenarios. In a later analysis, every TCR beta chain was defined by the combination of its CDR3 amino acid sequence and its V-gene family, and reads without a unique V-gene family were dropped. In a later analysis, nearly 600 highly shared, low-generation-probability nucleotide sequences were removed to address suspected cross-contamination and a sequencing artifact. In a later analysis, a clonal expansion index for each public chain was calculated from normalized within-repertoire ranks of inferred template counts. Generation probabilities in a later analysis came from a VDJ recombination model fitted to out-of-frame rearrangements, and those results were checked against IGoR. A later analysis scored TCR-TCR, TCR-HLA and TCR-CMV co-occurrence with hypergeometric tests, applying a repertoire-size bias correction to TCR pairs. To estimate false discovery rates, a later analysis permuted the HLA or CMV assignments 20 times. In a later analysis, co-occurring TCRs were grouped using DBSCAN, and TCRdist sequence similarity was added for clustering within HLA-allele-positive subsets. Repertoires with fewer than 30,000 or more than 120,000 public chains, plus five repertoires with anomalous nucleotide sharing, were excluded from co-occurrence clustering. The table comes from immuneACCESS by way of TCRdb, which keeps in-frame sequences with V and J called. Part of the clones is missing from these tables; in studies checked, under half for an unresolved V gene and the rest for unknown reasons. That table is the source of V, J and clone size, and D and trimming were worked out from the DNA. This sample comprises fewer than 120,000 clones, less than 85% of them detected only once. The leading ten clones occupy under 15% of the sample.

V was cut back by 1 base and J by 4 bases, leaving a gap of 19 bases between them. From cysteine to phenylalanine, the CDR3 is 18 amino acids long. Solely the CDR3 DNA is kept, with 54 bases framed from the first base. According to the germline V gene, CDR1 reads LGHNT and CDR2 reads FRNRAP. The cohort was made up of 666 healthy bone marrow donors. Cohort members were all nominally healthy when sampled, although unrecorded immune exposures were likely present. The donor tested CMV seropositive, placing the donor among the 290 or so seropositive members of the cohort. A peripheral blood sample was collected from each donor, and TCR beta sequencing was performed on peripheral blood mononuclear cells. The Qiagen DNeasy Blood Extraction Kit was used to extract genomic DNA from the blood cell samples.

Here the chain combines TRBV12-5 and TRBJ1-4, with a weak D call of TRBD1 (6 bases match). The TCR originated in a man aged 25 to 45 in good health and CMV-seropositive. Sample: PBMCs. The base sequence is TGTGCTAGTGGTTTGGCTCGCCCAGGGGTCCTAATTAATGAAAAACTGTTTTTT. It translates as CASGLARPGVLINEKLFF.